These 4 T cell receptor beta chains were sequenced from one sample in a study of blood T cell repertoires in COVID-19. Sequenced by immunoSEQ multiplex PCR; TCRdb stores in-frame clones only, minus some. The sample shows tens of thousands of clones, around 86% of them seen only once. Specimen: peripheral blood. The receptors here all came from a woman of 80 years or more with active or convalescent COVID-19.

V usage is TRBV19 and J usage is TRBJ2-5; D is unresolved. The CDR3 has 15 amino acids. Between the trimmed V and J ends, which lost 3 bases and 1 base, there was a span of 12 bases. Germline loops: CDR1 LNHDA, CDR2 SQIVND (reference sequence). CDR3 DNA: TGTGCCAGTAGTATTGCAGGAAAAGCCCAAGAGACCCAGTACTTC. Amino acids: CASSIAGKAQETQYF.

The chain carries TRBV10-3 and TRBJ1-6, with D possibly TRBD1 on 5 matching bases. The CDR3 loop spans 17 amino acids. Germline CDR1 is ENHRY and CDR2 is SYGVKD. V was shortened by 2 bases and J by 9 bases, with 20 bases between the two germline ends. The CDR3 nucleotides read TGTGCCATCAGTGAGAGTGGACACCAAATCACAGGTTCACCCCTCCACTTT. Amino acids: CAISESGHQITGSPLHF.

This clone was seen once. V usage is TRBV5-1 and J usage is TRBJ2-7, with 16 bases that match TRBD2. V was clipped by 4 bases and J by 6 bases; unmatched bases: 10. The germline CDR1 and CDR2 sequences are SGHRS and YFSETQ. The CDR3 spans 17 residues. The CDR3 nucleotides are TGCGCCAGCAGCAAATCCGGGACTAGCGGGAGGGGGGGCGAGCAGTACTTC. Residues: CASSKSGTSGRGGEQYF.

In this sample, this clone turned up once. V gene TRBV21-1 combines with J gene TRBJ2-7; TRBD2 is the table's D call and was not checked against the DNA. TRBV21-1 is reported as a pseudogene. This CDR3 is 16 amino acids long. The CDR3 here is CASSKQPQGRVYEQYF. DNA of the CDR3: TGTGCCAGCAGCAAACAGCCCCAGGGGAGGGTCTACGAGCAGTACTTC.